The 13 T cell receptor beta chains below come from one sample, sequenced in a study of graft-versus-host responses after intestinal transplantation. Tissue processing of the graft released intraepithelial and lamina propria lymphocytes from it. The protocol was immunoSEQ multiplex PCR, while the TCRdb copy is restricted to in-frame clones and leaves out a portion. The sample lists 9,600 or so clones, roughly three quarters occurring once. The source material was ileum tissue, sampled nearly 480 days after intestinal transplantation. The source of these receptors is a human patient who received an intestinal transplant, so some T cells may come from the graft donor.

The chain is built from TRBV27 and TRBJ1-6; D is unresolved. The CDR3 covers 14 residues. Trimming removed 3 bases from V and 5 bases from J, with 8 bases in between. Per the germline V gene, CDR1 is MNHEY and CDR2 is SMNVEV (reference sequence). The CDR3 loop is CASSFQEHNSPLHF. DNA for the CDR3: TGTGCCAGCAGTTTCCAGGAACATAATTCACCCCTCCACTTT.

Turning to this clone: One end of the junction does not line up with germline, which may come from a read error. The rearrangement links TRBV12-5 to TRBJ2-3; 8 positions match TRBD2. The CDR3 totals 14 residues. Germline V gene lookup returns CDR1 LGHNT and CDR2 FRNRAP. CDR3 nucleotide sequence: TGTGCTAGTGGTTTACGGGGGGGCACAGAGACGCAGTATTTT. Encoded protein: CASGLRGGTETQYF.

The gene calls are TRBV6-4 and TRBJ1-3; 9 bases map to TRBD1. The germline V gene has CDR1 MRHNA and CDR2 SNTAGT. This CDR3 comprises 13 residues. Unmatched junction bases numbered 5, after V lost 10 bases and J lost 4 bases. CDR3 sequence reads: CANRTGAGNTIYF. The CDR3 coding sequence is TGTGCCAACCGGACAGGGGCAGGAAACACCATATATTTT.

In its sample, this clone was seen a few times. This rearrangement joins TRBV6-6 to TRBJ2-2; possibly TRBD1 or TRBD2 for D (6 bases each). Trimming left V 5 bases short and J 0 bases short, with 13 bases between. The germline V gene has CDR1 MNHNY and CDR2 SVGAGI (reference sequence). This CDR3 has 16 residues. The DNA of the CDR3 is TGTGCCAGCAGTCCTAGAGGGGGGACGAACACCGGGGAGCTGTTTTTT. Encoded protein: CASSPRGGTNTGELFF.

There are a few counts of this clone. This chain uses TRBV21-1 with TRBJ1-2. TRBV21-1 is a documented pseudogene. The CDR3 sequence is 15 residues long. The CDR3 nucleotides read TGTGCCAGCAGCAATAGGGGGGGTGCGGGAAACGGCTACACCTTC. Protein product: CASSNRGGAGNGYTF.

V is TRBV7-2 and J is TRBJ1-4; weak D call: TRBD1 (5 bases). V lost 4 bases to trimming and J lost 7 bases, with 16 bases between them. Germline V gives CDR1 SGHTA, CDR2 FQGNSA. The length of the CDR3 is 15 residues. The CDR3 sequence: CASSSTDSYPEKLFF. The DNA for the CDR3 is TGTGCCAGCAGCTCCACTGACAGTTATCCTGAAAAACTGTTTTTT.

This clone turned up a few times. The J gene is TRBJ2-7, the V gene TRBV10-1, with 9 bases aligning to TRBD2. V lost 4 bases to trimming and J lost 2 bases; unmatched junction nucleotides: 12. From germline, CDR1 is WNHNN and CDR2 SYGVQD (reference sequence). This CDR3 has 17 amino acids. The CDR3 coding sequence is TGCGCCAGCAGTGTCTATCTAGCGGGGCTTAGCACCTACGAGCAGTACTTC. This translates into CASSVYLAGLSTYEQYF.

This chain uses TRBV6-1 with TRBJ2-5, with D perhaps matching TRBD2 (6 bases). The germline gives CDR1 MNHNS, CDR2 SASEGT. Trimming shortened V by 0 bases and J by 5 bases, and 25 bases separated the two germline ends. The CDR3 covers 19 residues. Here the CDR3 DNA reads TGTGCCAGCAGTGAAGCCCCGGCCCGGAGGGGAGGTTTGACGGAGACCCAGTACTTC. Its translation is CASSEAPARRGGLTETQYF.

The chain joins TRBV6-1 to TRBJ2-5; D is undetermined. Trimming left V 6 bases short and J 13 bases short, with 21 bases between. The CDR3 is 13 residues long. Germline values: CDR1 MNHNS, CDR2 SASEGT. CDR3 DNA: TGTGCCAGCAGACCCATTCCGGCGGCCTCCCCGTACTTC. Protein: CASRPIPAASPYF.

This clone was seen once. The chain has TRBV18 and TRBJ2-2; D could derive from TRBD1 or TRBD2 (5 bases each). Germline V gene sequence: CDR1 KGHSH, CDR2 LQKENI. There are 20 residues in the CDR3. V lost 1 base to trimming and J lost 3 bases, with 24 bases between them. The CDR3 protein is CASSPRGSLGAMVDTGELFF. The CDR3 region has the DNA TGTGCCAGCTCACCACGGGGGTCGCTTGGGGCAATGGTGGACACCGGGGAGCTGTTTTTT. Filled out from reference TRBV18 and TRBJ2-2, the complete variable domain reads NAGVMQNPRHLVRRRGQEARLRCSPMKGHSHVYWYRQLPEEGLKFMVYLQKENIIDESGMPKERFSAEFPKEGPSILRIQQVVRGDSAAYFCASSPRGSLGAMVDTGELFFGEGSRLTVL.

V is TRBV20-1 and J is TRBJ2-7, with D perhaps matching TRBD1 (5 bases). This CDR3 is 11 amino acids long. V lost 0 bases to trimming and J lost 13 bases, with 13 bases between them. Germline V gene sequence: CDR1 DFQATT, CDR2 SNEGSKA (reference sequence). The CDR3 sequence: CSARDQTVDYF. DNA for the CDR3: TGCAGTGCTAGAGACCAGACAGTTGACTACTTC.

With respect to this clone: At the DNA level, this CDR3 is encoded by other sequences in the same sample as well. The chain recombines TRBV15 with TRBJ1-2; TRBD1 might be the D (6 bases). The V end was cut by 4 bases, the J end by 3 bases, with 12 bases between. Germline lookup yields CDR1 LNHNV and CDR2 YYDKDF (reference sequence). This CDR3 has 14 residues. The CDR3 spells CATSKGEGDYGYTF. CDR3 sequence (DNA): TGTGCCACCAGCAAGGGGGAGGGGGACTATGGCTACACCTTC. Drawing the rest from reference TRBV15 and TRBJ1-2, the complete variable domain is DAMVIQNPRYQVTQFGKPVTLSCSQTLNHNVMYWYQQKSSQAPKLLFHYYDKDFNNEADTPDNFQSRRPNTSFCFLDIRSPGLGDTAMYLCATSKGEGDYGYTFGSGTRLTVV.

The CDR3 DNA reads as TGTGCCTGGAGTTTGGGGTTGAATTCACCCCTCCACTTT. Protein sequence: CAWSLGLNSPLHF. The chain couples TRBV30 to TRBJ1-6; D gene uncertain. Trimming removed 2 bases from V and 7 bases from J, with 9 bases in between. Germline V gene sequence: CDR1 GTSNPN, CDR2 SVGIG (reference sequence). There are 13 residues in the CDR3. Full variable domain (missing parts from reference TRBV30 and TRBJ1-6): SQTIHQWPATLVQPVGSPLSLECTVEGTSNPNLYWYRQAAGRGLQLLFYSVGIGQISSEVPQNLSASRPQDRQFILSSKKLLLSDSGFYLCAWSLGLNSPLHFGNGTRLTVT.